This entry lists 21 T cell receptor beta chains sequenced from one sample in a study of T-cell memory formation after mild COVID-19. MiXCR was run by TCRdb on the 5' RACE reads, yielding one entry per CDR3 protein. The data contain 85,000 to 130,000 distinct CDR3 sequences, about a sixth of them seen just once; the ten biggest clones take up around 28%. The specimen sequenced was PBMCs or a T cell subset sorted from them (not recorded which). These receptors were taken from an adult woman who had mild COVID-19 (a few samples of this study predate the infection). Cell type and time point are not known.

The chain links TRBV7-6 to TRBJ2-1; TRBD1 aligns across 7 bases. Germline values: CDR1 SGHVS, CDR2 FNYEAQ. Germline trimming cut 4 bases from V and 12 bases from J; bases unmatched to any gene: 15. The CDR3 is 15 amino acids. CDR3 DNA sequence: TGTGCCAGCAGCTCAGGACAGGAGGAAACCAGGGGGCAGTTCTTC. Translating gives CASSSGQEETRGQFF.

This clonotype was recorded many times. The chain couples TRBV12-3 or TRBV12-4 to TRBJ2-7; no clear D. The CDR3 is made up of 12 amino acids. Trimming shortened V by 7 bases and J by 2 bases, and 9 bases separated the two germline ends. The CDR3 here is CASTVPPYEQYF. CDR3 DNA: TGTGCCAGCACCGTCCCTCCCTACGAGCAGTACTTC.

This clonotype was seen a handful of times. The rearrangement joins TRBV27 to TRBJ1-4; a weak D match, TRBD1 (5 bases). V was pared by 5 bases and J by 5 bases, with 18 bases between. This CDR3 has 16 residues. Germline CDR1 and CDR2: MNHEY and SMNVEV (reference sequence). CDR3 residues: CASSNDPGRSNEKLFF. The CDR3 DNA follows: TGTGCCAGCAGTAACGATCCGGGACGGTCGAATGAAAAACTGTTTTTT.

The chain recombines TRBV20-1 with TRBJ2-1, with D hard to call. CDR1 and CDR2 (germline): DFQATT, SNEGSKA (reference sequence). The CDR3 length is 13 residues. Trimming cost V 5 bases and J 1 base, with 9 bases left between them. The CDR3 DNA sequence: TGCAGTGCTCTTCCCTTTTCCTACAATGAGCAGTTCTTC. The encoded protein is CSALPFSYNEQFF.

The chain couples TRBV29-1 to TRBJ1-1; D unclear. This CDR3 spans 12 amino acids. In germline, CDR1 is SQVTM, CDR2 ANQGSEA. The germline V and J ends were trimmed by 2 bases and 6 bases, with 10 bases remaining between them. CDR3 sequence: CSVEPQKPEAFF. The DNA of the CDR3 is TGCAGCGTTGAACCCCAGAAACCTGAAGCTTTCTTT.

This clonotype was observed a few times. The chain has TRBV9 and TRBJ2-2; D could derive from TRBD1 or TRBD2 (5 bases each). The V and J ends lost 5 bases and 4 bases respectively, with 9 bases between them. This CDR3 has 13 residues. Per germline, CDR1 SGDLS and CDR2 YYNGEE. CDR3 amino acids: CASRVGGTGELFF. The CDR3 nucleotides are TGTGCCAGCAGGGTTGGGGGCACCGGGGAGCTGTTTTTT.

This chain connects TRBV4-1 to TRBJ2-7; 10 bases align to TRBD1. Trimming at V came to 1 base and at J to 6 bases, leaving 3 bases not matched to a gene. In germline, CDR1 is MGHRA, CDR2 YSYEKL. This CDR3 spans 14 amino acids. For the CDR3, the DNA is TGCGCCAGCAGCCAAGGACAGGGGGCGAGCGAGCAGTACTTC. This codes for CASSQGQGASEQYF.

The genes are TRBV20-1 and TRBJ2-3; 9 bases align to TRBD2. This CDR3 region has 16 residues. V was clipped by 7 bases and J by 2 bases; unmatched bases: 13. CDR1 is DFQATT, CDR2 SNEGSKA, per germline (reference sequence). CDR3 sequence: CSVWTSGGRHTDTQYF. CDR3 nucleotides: TGCAGTGTATGGACAAGCGGGGGGCGACACACAGATACGCAGTATTTT.

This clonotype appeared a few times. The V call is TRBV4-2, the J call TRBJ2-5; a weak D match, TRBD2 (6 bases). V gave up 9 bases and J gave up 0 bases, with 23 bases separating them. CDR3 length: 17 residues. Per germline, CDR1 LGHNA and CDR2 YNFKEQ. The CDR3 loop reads CASNNRTTSPYQETQYF. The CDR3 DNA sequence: TGTGCCAGTAACAACCGGACTACCTCTCCGTACCAAGAGACCCAGTACTTC.

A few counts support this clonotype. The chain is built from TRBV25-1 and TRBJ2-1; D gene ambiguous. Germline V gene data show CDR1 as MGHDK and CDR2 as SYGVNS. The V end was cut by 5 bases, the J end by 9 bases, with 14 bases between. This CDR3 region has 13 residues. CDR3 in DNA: TGTGCCAGCAGTTCAACCCGGGCCCCTGAGCAGTTCTTC. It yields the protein CASSSTRAPEQFF.

CDR3 sequence reads: CSALDGVEEQFF. Here the CDR3 DNA reads TGCAGCGCCCTTGATGGCGTAGAGGAGCAGTTCTTC. The V gene is TRBV29-1, the J gene TRBJ2-1; D is unresolved. Trimming left V 7 bases short and J 10 bases short, with 17 bases between. In germline, CDR1 is SQVTM, CDR2 ANQGSEA. The CDR3 runs to 12 residues.

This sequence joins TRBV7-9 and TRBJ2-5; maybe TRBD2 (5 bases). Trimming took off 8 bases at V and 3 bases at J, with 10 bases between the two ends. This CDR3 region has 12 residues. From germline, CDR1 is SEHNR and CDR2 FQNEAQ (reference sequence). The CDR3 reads CASRSGEETQYF. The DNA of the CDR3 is TGTGCCAGCCGATCCGGGGAAGAGACCCAGTACTTC.

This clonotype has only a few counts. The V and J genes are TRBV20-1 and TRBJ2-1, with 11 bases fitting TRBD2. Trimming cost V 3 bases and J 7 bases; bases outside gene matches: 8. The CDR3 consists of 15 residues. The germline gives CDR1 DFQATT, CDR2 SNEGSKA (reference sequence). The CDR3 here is CSASPLAGGMNEQFF. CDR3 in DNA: TGCAGTGCTAGTCCTCTAGCGGGAGGTATGAATGAGCAGTTCTTC.

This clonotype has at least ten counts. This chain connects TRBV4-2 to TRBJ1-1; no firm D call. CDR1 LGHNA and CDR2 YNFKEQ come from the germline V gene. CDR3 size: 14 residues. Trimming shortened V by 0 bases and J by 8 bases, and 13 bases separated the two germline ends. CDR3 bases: TGTGCCAGCAGCCAAGATCCGGCCCCCCTGGAAGCTTTCTTT. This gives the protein CASSQDPAPLEAFF.

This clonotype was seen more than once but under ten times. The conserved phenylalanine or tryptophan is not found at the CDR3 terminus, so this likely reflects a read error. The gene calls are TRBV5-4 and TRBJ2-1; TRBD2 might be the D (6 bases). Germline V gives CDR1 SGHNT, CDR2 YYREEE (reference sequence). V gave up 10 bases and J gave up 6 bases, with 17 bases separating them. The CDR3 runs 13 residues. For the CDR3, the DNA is TGTGCCCTCGGGATAGCGGAAGTCAATGAGCAGTTCTCC. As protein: CALGIAEVNEQFS.

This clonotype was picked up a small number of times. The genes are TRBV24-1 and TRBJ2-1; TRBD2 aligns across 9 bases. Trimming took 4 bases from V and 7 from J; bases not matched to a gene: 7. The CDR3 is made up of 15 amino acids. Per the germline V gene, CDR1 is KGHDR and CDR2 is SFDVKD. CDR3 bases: TGTGCCACCAGTGACCGCGGGAGGGCCGGAAATGAGCAGTTCTTC. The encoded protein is CATSDRGRAGNEQFF.

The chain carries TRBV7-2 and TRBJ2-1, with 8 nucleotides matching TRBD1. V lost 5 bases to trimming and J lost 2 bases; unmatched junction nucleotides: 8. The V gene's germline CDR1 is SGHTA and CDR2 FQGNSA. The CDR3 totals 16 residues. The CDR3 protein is CASSRPDREAYNEQFF. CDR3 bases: TGTGCCAGCAGCAGACCGGACAGGGAGGCCTACAATGAGCAGTTCTTC.

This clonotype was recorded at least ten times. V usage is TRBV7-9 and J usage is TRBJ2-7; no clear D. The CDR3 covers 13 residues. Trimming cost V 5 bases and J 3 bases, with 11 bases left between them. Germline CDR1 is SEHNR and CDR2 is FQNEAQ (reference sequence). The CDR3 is CASSIRLGYEQYF. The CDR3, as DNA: TGTGCCAGCAGCATTAGGCTGGGCTACGAGCAGTACTTC.

The CDR3 DNA follows: TGCGCCAGCAGCCAAGTTATGGGCGATTATGGCTACACCTTC. Protein sequence: CASSQVMGDYGYTF. The chain employs TRBV4-1 and TRBJ1-2; D call uncertain. V lost 1 base, J lost 5 bases, and 11 bases lay in between. The CDR3 is made up of 14 amino acids. In germline, CDR1 is MGHRA, CDR2 YSYEKL.

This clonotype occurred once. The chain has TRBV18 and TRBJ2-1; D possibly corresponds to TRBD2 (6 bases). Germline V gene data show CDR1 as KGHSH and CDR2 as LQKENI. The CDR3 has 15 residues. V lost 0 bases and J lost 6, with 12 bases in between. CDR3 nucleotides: TGTGCCAGCTCACCACCGGACTACCGTTCCAATGAGCAGTTCTTC. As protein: CASSPPDYRSNEQFF.

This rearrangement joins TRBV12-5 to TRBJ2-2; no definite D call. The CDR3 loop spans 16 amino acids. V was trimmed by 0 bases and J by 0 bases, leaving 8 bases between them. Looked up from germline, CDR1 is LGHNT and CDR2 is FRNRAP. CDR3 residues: CASGLVFGANTGELFF. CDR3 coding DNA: TGTGCTAGTGGTTTGGTATTCGGCGCGAACACCGGGGAGCTGTTTTTT.